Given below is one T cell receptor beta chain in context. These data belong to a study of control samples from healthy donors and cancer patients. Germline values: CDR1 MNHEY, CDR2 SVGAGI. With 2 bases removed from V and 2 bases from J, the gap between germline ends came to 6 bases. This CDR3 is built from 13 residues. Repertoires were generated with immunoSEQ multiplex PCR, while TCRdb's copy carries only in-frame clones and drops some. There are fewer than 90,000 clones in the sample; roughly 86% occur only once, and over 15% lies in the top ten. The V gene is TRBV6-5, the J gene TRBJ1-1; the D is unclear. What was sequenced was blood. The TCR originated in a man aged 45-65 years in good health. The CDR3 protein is CASSYNGNTEAFF. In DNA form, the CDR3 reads TGTGCCAGCAGTTACAATGGAAACACTGAAGCTTTCTTT.